This note documents a single T cell receptor beta chain sequence. The V gene lost 0 bases and the J gene lost 4 bases, with 12 bases spanning the gap. The germline V gene encodes CDR1 MNHEY and CDR2 SVGAGI. The CDR3 is 15 amino acids. TCRdb itself ran the RT-PCR reads through MiXCR, one entry per CDR3 protein. The table includes 150,000 to 250,000 distinct CDR3 sequences, less than 45% detected once. These data originate in a study of patients and donors after allogeneic stem cell transplantation. The sample was blood, either unsorted or a sorted T cell fraction (not recorded which). The origin of this receptor is a human donor who was either an allogeneic HSCT recipient or a stem cell or donor lymphocyte infusion donor (not recorded which). It is not recorded whose cells these are; they may come from a transplant donor. The V call is TRBV6-5, the J call TRBJ1-1; D is perhaps TRBD1 (5 bases). The CDR3 DNA is TGTGCCAGCAGTTACTCGCCGACCCAGGGCACTGAAGCTTTCTTT. It translates to CASSYSPTQGTEAFF.